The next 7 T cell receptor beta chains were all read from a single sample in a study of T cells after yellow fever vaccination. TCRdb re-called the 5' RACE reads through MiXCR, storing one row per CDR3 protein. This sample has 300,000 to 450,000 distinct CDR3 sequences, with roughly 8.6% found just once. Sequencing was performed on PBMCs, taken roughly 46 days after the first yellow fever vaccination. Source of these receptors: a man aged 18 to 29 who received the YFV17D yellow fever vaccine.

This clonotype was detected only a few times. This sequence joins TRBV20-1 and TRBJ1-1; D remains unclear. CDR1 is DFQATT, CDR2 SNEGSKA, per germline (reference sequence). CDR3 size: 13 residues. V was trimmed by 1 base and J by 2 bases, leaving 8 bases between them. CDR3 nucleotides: TGCAGTGCTAGAGTAGTTTATAACACTGAAGCTTTCTTT. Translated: CSARVVYNTEAFF.

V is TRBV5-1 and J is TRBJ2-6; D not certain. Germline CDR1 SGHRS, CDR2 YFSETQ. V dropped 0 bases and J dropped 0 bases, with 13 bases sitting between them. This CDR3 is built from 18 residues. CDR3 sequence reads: CASSLGPVINSGANVLTF. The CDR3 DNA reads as TGCGCCAGCAGCTTGGGTCCAGTTATCAACTCTGGGGCCAACGTCCTGACTTTC.

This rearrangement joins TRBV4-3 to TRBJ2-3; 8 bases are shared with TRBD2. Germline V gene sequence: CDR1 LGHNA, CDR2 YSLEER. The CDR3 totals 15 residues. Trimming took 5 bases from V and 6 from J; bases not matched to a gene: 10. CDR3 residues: CASSSAGGLEDTQYF. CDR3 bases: TGCGCCAGCAGCTCCGCGGGGGGCCTGGAGGATACGCAGTATTTT.

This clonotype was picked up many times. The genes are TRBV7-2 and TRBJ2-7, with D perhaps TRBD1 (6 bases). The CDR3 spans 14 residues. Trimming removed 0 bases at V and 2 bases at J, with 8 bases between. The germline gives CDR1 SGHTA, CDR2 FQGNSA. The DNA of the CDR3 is TGTGCCAGCAGCTTAGCGGCAGGGGCCTACGAGCAGTACGTC. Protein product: CASSLAAGAYEQYV.

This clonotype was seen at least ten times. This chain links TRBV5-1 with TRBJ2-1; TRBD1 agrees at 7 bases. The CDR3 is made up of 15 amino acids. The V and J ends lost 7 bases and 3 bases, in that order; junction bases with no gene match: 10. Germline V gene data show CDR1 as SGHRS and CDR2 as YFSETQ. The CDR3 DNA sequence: TGCGCCAGCGGCCGGGACAGCAGGTACTACAATGAGCAGTTCTTC. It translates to CASGRDSRYYNEQFF.

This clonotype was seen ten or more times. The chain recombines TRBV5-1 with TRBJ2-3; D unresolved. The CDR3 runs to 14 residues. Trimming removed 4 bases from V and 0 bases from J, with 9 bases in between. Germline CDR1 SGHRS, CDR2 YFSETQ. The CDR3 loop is CASSLRYSTDTQYF. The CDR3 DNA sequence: TGCGCCAGCAGCCTGAGATATAGCACAGATACGCAGTATTTT.

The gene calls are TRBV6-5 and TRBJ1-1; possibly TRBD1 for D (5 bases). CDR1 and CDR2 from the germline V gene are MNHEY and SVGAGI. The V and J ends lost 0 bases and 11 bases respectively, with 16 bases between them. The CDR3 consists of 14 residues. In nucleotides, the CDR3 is TGTGCCAGCAGTTACTCGAGCGGAGCCCGGGGGGCTTTCTTT. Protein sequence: CASSYSSGARGAFF.